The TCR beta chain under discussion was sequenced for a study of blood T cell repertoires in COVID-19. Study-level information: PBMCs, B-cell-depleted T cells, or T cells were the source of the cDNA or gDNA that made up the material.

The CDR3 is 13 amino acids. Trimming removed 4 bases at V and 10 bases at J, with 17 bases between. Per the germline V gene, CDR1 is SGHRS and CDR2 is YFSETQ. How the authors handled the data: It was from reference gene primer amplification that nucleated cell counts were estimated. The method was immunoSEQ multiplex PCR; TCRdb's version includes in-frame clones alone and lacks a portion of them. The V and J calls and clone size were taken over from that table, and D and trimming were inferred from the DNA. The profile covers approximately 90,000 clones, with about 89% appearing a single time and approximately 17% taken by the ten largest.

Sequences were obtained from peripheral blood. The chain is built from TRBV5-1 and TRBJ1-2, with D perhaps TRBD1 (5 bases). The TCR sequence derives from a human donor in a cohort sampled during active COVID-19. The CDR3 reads CASSKQEGRDYTF. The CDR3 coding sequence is TGCGCCAGCAGCAAGCAGGAGGGGAGGGACTACACCTTC.